This passage covers 8 T cell receptor beta chains from one sample sequenced in a study of PD-1 blockade in classical Hodgkin lymphoma. The time point denotes: cycle 4 day 1 (C4D1), after 6 weeks of nivolumab. Exposure to brentuximab vedotin varied, and each patient had relapsed following autologous stem cell transplantation. The table came from immunoSEQ multiplex PCR; TCRdb's copy has only in-frame clones and leaves some out. The data show about 89,000 clones, 90% seen once. Sequencing used peripheral blood mononuclear cells (PBMCs), obtained before the fourth cycle of nivolumab. Receptors originate from a human donor with classical Hodgkin lymphoma.

The J gene is TRBJ2-7, the V gene TRBV6-5; the D gene is possibly TRBD1 (5 bases). Germline V gene data show CDR1 as MNHEY and CDR2 as SVGAGI. This CDR3 has 13 amino acids. Trimming left V 6 bases short and J 3 bases short, with 12 bases between. In DNA form, the CDR3 reads TGTGCCAGCAGCCCACCAGGGTTCTACGAGCAGTACTTC. Translated: CASSPPGFYEQYF.

The chain combines TRBV6-4 with TRBJ2-3; possible D gene TRBD2, 5 bases. The CDR3 consists of 14 residues. Germline assignment: CDR1 MRHNA and CDR2 SNTAGT. Deletions cut 3 bases from V and 3 bases from J, with 10 bases between. DNA for the CDR3: TGTGCCAGCAGTGAAGAAAGGGAGACAGATACGCAGTATTTT. Its translation is CASSEERETDTQYF.

The chain uses TRBV5-1 and TRBJ2-5; 13 bases are a match to TRBD2. V lost 5 bases to trimming and J lost 0 bases; unmatched junction nucleotides: 7. CDR1 and CDR2 (germline): SGHRS, YFSETQ. The CDR3 consists of 17 residues. The CDR3 region is CASRWTSGGRYQETQYF. The CDR3 nucleotides read TGCGCCAGCAGGTGGACTAGCGGGGGCCGGTACCAAGAGACCCAGTACTTC.

V is TRBV9 and J is TRBJ2-7; the match to TRBD1 covers 8 bases. J was trimmed by 3 bases and V by 0 bases; bases with no gene match: 2. The CDR3 covers 14 residues. The germline V gene has CDR1 SGDLS and CDR2 YYNGEE. The CDR3 is CASSVGTGHYEQYF. The CDR3 DNA follows: TGTGCCAGCAGCGTAGGGACAGGGCACTACGAGCAGTACTTC.

The V and J genes are TRBV7-9 and TRBJ1-5; 8 bases match TRBD1. This CDR3 region has 16 residues. Germline V gene sequence: CDR1 SEHNR, CDR2 FQNEAQ (reference sequence). Trimming took 5 bases from V and 3 from J; bases not matched to a gene: 9. Here the CDR3 DNA reads TGTGCCAGCAGCCCAGGGGGCGAGCGGGACAATCAGCCCCAGCATTTT. Residues: CASSPGGERDNQPQHF.

J is TRBJ2-7 and V is TRBV18; weak D call: TRBD2 (5 bases). Germline CDR1 is KGHSH and CDR2 is LQKENI. The CDR3 is 14 residues long. V lost 3 bases and J lost 2, with 11 bases in between. The DNA of the CDR3 is TGTGCCAGCTCACCGGCGGCGGGTACCTACGAGCAGTACTTC. Encoded protein: CASSPAAGTYEQYF.

The V call is TRBV7-6, the J call TRBJ2-7, with D possibly TRBD2 on 5 matching bases. Trimming cost V 5 bases and J 2 bases, with 10 bases left between them. Germline V gene lookup returns CDR1 SGHVS and CDR2 FNYEAQ. This CDR3 comprises 13 residues. In nucleotides, the CDR3 is TGTGCCAGCAGCCAGGACTTACCCTACGAGCAGTACTTC. It codes for CASSQDLPYEQYF. Filled out from reference TRBV7-6 and TRBJ2-7, the complete variable domain reads GAGVSQSPRYKVTKRGQDVALRCDPISGHVSLYWYRQALGQGPEFLTYFNYEAQQDKSGLPNDRFSAERPEGSISTLTIQRTEQRDSAMYRCASSQDLPYEQYFGPGTRLTVT.

This clone was detected only once. V gene TRBV23-1 combines with J gene TRBJ2-1; perhaps TRBD2 as D (5 bases). TRBV23-1 is an ORF; its function is uncertain. The CDR3 spans 14 residues. The germline V and J ends were trimmed by 2 bases and 16 bases, with 21 bases remaining between them. The CDR3 coding sequence is TGCGCCAGCAGTCAACAAGCCTCCTACGGGGAGTCTTTCTTC. Protein: CASSQQASYGESFF.